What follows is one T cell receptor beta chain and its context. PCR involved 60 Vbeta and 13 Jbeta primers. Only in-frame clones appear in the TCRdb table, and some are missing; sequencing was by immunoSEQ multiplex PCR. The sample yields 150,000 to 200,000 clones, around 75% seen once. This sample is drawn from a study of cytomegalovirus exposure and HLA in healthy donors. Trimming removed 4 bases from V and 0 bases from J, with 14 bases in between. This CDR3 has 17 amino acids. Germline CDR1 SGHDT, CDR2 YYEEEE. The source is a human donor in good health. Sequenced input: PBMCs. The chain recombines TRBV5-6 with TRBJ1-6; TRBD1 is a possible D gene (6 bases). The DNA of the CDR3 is TGTGCCAGCAGCGCATACAGGGTAAACTCCTATAATTCACCCCTCCACTTT. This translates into CASSAYRVNSYNSPLHF.